These T cell receptor beta chains were read from a single sample in a study of CD8 T cells in ankylosing spondylitis. A single record per CDR3 protein comes from TCRdb applying MiXCR to the 5' RACE reads. The sample contains around 29,000 distinct CDR3 sequences, roughly 5.3% of which appear only once. The material sequenced was blood, either unsorted or a sorted T cell fraction (not recorded which). The receptors derive from a female donor with ankylosing spondylitis or in good health (not recorded which). CDR3s include the opening cysteine and the closing phenylalanine or tryptophan. A D gene is named only where the DNA matches it firmly. Where a row states a size, it is once, few, many or the class of an expanded clone; other rows omit it.

clone_size d_call j_call v_call cdr3_aa cdr3_nt
many NA TRBJ1-3 TRBV9 CASSVDWGTSGNTIYF TGTGCCAGCAGCGTAGACTGGGGAACATCTGGAAACACCATATATTTT
many NA TRBJ2-5 TRBV9 CASSPSTETQYF TGTGCCAGCAGCCCTAGTACGGAGACCCAGTACTTC
NA NA TRBJ2-7 TRBV9 CASSPRVNDPYEQYF TGTGCCAGCAGCCCGAGAGTGAACGACCCCTACGAGCAGTACTTC
NA NA TRBJ2-1 TRBV9 CASSVVSGGQVNEQFF TGTGCCAGCAGCGTAGTTTCGGGGGGCCAGGTCAATGAGCAGTTCTTC
few TRBD2 TRBJ2-3 TRBV9 CASSFAGGPSTDTQYF TGTGCCAGCAGCTTTGCGGGGGGTCCTAGCACAGATACGCAGTATTTT
many TRBD2 TRBJ2-3 TRBV9 CASSATSSGGQYF TGTGCCAGCAGCGCAACTTCTAGCGGGGGGCAGTATTTT
NA TRBD1 TRBJ1-2 TRBV9 CASSVGTGYGYTF TGTGCCAGCAGCGTAGGGACAGGGTATGGCTACACCTTC
NA NA TRBJ2-5 TRBV9 CASSVAAGQGNVQETQYF TGTGCCAGCAGCGTAGCGGCAGGCCAGGGCAACGTCCAAGAGACCCAGTACTTC
many NA TRBJ2-3 TRBV9 CASSVGTSPDTQYF TGTGCCAGCAGCGTAGGGACCAGTCCAGATACGCAGTATTTT
many NA TRBJ1-1 TRBV9 CASSPGQMNTEAFF TGTGCCAGCAGCCCCGGACAGATGAACACTGAAGCTTTCTTT
medium-sized NA TRBJ1-1 TRBV9 CASSVGVGDTEAFF TGTGCCAGCAGCGTAGGGGTGGGGGACACTGAAGCTTTCTTT
many TRBD2 TRBJ2-1 TRBV9 CASSVGLAGGTSYNEQFF TGTGCCAGCAGCGTAGGGCTAGCGGGAGGCACCTCCTACAATGAGCAGTTCTTC
many NA TRBJ1-4 TRBV9 CASSVDITNEKLFF TGTGCCAGCAGCGTGGACATCACTAATGAAAAACTGTTTTTT
NA NA TRBJ1-3 TRBV9 CASSVVSNGNTIYF TGTGCCAGCAGCGTAGTGTCGAATGGAAACACCATATATTTT
many TRBD2 TRBJ2-1 TRBV9 CASSTTSVSYNEQFF TGTGCCAGCAGCACGACTAGCGTCTCCTACAATGAGCAGTTCTTC
NA TRBD2 TRBJ2-5 TRBV9 CASSEGTSGRAQKTQYF TGTGCCAGCAGCGAAGGGACTAGCGGGAGGGCCCAAAAGACCCAGTACTTC
many TRBD1 TRBJ2-1 TRBV9 CASSSTDRESNEQFF TGTGCCAGCAGCTCTACGGACAGGGAGAGTAATGAGCAGTTCTTC
few TRBD2 TRBJ2-1 TRBV9 CASGTGGSSYNEQFF TGTGCCAGCGGAACCGGCGGGAGTTCCTACAATGAGCAGTTCTTC
many TRBD2 TRBJ2-1 TRBV6-1 CASSGRLTSGRVFLSVDEQFF TGTGCCAGCAGTGGTAGACTAACTAGCGGGAGGGTTTTCCTGTCAGTCGATGAGCAGTTCTTC
NA TRBD2 TRBJ2-1 TRBV9 CASSVSGRGGNEQFF TGTGCCAGCAGCGTTAGCGGGAGAGGGGGCAATGAGCAGTTCTTC